These 12 T cell receptor beta chains came from one sample sequenced in a study of blood T cell repertoires in COVID-19. The method was immunoSEQ multiplex PCR; TCRdb's version includes in-frame clones alone and lacks a portion of them. In the table there are about 190,000 clones, roughly 84% of which are singletons. Sequenced input: peripheral blood. All receptors derive from a human donor in a cohort sampled during active COVID-19.

The chain links TRBV19 to TRBJ2-2; perhaps TRBD1 as D (5 bases). V shed 10 bases and J shed 0 bases, with 12 bases lying between them. CDR3 length: 14 residues. Germline CDR1 and CDR2: LNHDA and SQIVND (reference sequence). The CDR3 is CATRTPANTGELFF. In DNA, the CDR3 is TGTGCCACTCGGACACCAGCGAACACCGGGGAGCTGTTTTTT. The variable domain in full, with the rest retrieved from reference TRBV19 and TRBJ2-2, is DGGITQSPKYLFRKEGQNVTLSCEQNLNHDAMYWYRQDPGQGLRLIYYSQIVNDFQKGDIAEGYSVSREKKESFPLTVTSAQKNPTAFYLCATRTPANTGELFFGEGSRLTVL.

V is TRBV7-3 and J is TRBJ1-1; TRBD1 is a possible D gene (5 bases). The CDR3 is 14 residues long. Trimming removed 3 bases from V and 1 base from J, with 9 bases in between. Germline V gives CDR1 SGHTA, CDR2 FQGTGA. CDR3 residues: CASSLGGSNTEAFF. The DNA of the CDR3 is TGTGCCAGCAGCTTGGGGGGGTCGAACACTGAAGCTTTCTTT.

The V call is TRBV9, the J call TRBJ1-3, with TRBD1 matching 10 bases. V lost 4 bases and J lost 6; bases outside the gene matches: 4. From germline, CDR1 is SGDLS and CDR2 YYNGEE. This CDR3 has 14 amino acids. For the CDR3, the DNA is TGTGCCAGCAGCCCAGGGACAGGGGCAAACACCATATATTTT. Translating gives CASSPGTGANTIYF.

The genes are TRBV19 and TRBJ2-7, with D perhaps TRBD2 (6 bases). The CDR3 extends over 13 amino acids. V was clipped by 5 bases and J by 6 bases, with 14 bases between them. The V gene's germline CDR1 is LNHDA and CDR2 SQIVND (reference sequence). The CDR3 loop reads CASSSGTWLEQYF. For the CDR3, the DNA is TGTGCCAGTAGTTCCGGGACTTGGCTCGAGCAGTACTTC.

V and J are TRBV27 and TRBJ2-1; D unclear. CDR3 length: 15 amino acids. V was shortened by 8 bases and J by 0 bases, with 14 bases between the two germline ends. Germline loops: CDR1 MNHEY, CDR2 SMNVEV (reference sequence). CDR3 residues: CASPRRWSSYNEQFF. CDR3 bases: TGTGCCAGCCCACGGCGTTGGAGCTCCTACAATGAGCAGTTCTTC.

This clone showed up just once. The chain is built from TRBV5-1 and TRBJ2-1; 7 nucleotides line up with TRBD2. The CDR3 sequence is 15 residues long. Germline V CDR1 and CDR2: SGHRS, YFSETQ. V lost 2 bases to trimming and J lost 4 bases; unmatched junction nucleotides: 6. CDR3 protein: CASSFTSAQYNEQFF. CDR3 DNA sequence: TGCGCCAGCAGCTTTACTAGCGCACAGTACAATGAGCAGTTCTTC.

The chain links TRBV14 to TRBJ1-4; possible D gene TRBD1, 5 bases. The CDR3 has 13 amino acids. Looked up from germline, CDR1 is SGHDN and CDR2 is FVKESK. Trimming removed 1 base at V and 10 bases at J, with 10 bases between. The CDR3 is CASSQAGKGKLFF. In DNA form, the CDR3 reads TGTGCCAGCAGCCAAGCAGGGAAGGGAAAACTGTTTTTT.

The gene calls are TRBV27 and TRBJ2-5, with 9 positions matching TRBD1. Germline V CDR1 and CDR2: MNHEY, SMNVEV (reference sequence). Trimming cost V 5 bases and J 3 bases; bases outside gene matches: 7. The CDR3 has 15 amino acids. CDR3 amino acids: CASSPWTGAEETQYF. The CDR3 DNA sequence: TGTGCCAGCAGTCCGTGGACAGGGGCGGAAGAGACCCAGTACTTC.

The chain joins TRBV5-1 to TRBJ2-5; 9 nucleotides match TRBD2. CDR1 and CDR2 (germline): SGHRS, YFSETQ. Losses at the gene ends were 7 bases for V and 1 base for J; bases not matched to a gene: 2. There are 13 residues in the CDR3. The CDR3 loop reads CASRGGVQETQYF. CDR3 sequence (DNA): TGCGCCAGCCGCGGGGGGGTCCAAGAGACCCAGTACTTC. The variable domain in full, with the rest retrieved from reference TRBV5-1 and TRBJ2-5, is KAGVTQTPRYLIKTRGQQVTLSCSPISGHRSVSWYQQTPGQGLQFLFEYFSETQRNKGNFPGRFSGRQFSNSRSEMNVSTLELGDSALYLCASRGGVQETQYFGPGTRLLVL.

V and J are TRBV3-1 (or the pseudogene TRBV3-2) and TRBJ2-7; 12 bases fit TRBD2. Germline V gives CDR1 LGHDT, CDR2 YNNKEL (reference sequence). V lost 2 bases, J lost 7 bases, and 6 bases stayed unmatched. The CDR3 extends over 15 amino acids. CDR3 sequence: CASSQSLAGGGEQYF. The CDR3 DNA sequence: TGTGCCAGCAGCCAATCACTAGCGGGAGGTGGGGAGCAGTACTTC.

The genes are TRBV6-5 and TRBJ1-3, with a weak D call TRBD1 (6 bases). Per the germline V gene, CDR1 is MNHEY and CDR2 is SVGAGI. The ends were cut back, 8 bases at V and 0 bases at J, with 11 bases in the middle. The CDR3 contains 14 residues. CDR3 bases: TGTGCCAGCGGGGACATCCGCTCTGGAAACACCATATATTTT. Translation: CASGDIRSGNTIYF.

CDR3 loop: CASTLGQSGYTF. For the CDR3, the DNA is TGTGCCAGCACCCTCGGACAGTCGGGCTACACCTTC. V gene TRBV12-3 or TRBV12-4 combines with J gene TRBJ1-2; D possibly corresponds to TRBD1 (6 bases). This CDR3 is built from 12 residues. Trimming stripped 7 bases from V and 8 bases from J, with 14 bases between.